This T cell receptor beta chain was observed in a study of long-term antiretroviral therapy in people with HIV. For the study at large: Specimens dating back about a decade before the 2015 immediate-ART recommendation are the oldest included. Study results and caveats: Controls had broader CDR3 length ranges than HIV repertoires did.

CDR1 is SGHDT, CDR2 YYEEEE, per germline. V was cut by 0 bases and J by 5 bases, with 9 bases left in between. The CDR3 sequence is 14 residues long. Details on this clone: The antigen remains unidentified.

Survey-level resolution applied to immunoSEQ assay v3.0. Sequencing efforts were directed toward roughly 40,000-50,000 T-cell genomes per sample. Clones were read by immunoSEQ multiplex PCR, and TCRdb kept only the in-frame ones, dropping some. This sample has approximately 29,000 clones, with 78% found just once. The TCR sequence derives from a man aged 18 to 30 with HIV. The chain employs TRBV5-6 and TRBJ2-4; perhaps TRBD2 as D (6 bases). Source: unsorted PBMCs, taken 1.5 years before starting antiretroviral therapy. The chain's CDR3 is CASSLGLGENIQYF. The CDR3 region has the DNA TGTGCCAGCAGCTTGGGACTAGGAGAAAACATTCAGTACTTC.